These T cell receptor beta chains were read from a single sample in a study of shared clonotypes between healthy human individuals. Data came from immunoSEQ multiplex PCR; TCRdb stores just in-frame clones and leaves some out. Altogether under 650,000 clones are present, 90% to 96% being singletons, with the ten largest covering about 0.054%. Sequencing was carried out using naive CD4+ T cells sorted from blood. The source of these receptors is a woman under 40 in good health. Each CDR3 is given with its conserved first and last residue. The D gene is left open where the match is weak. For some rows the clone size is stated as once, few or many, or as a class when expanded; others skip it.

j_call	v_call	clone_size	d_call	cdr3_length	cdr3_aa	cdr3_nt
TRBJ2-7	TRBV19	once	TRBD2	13	CASRTSGSYEQYF	TGTGCCAGTAGGACTAGCGGATCCTACGAGCAGTACTTC
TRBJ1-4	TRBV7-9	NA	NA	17	CASSLGRGPGANEKLFF	TGTGCCAGCAGCTTAGGCCGCGGCCCTGGGGCTAATGAAAAACTGTTTTTT
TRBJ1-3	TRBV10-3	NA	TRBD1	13	CAISPTGGNTIYF	TGTGCCATCAGTCCGACAGGGGGGAACACCATATATTTT
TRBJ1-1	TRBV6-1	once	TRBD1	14	CASSEDRGLNKAFF	TGTGCCAGCAGTGAAGACAGGGGCCTCAATAAAGCTTTCTTT
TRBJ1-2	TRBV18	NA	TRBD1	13	CASSPGQDYGYTF	TGTGCCAGCTCACCGGGACAGGACTATGGCTACACCTTC
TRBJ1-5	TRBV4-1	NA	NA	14	CASSPLRDNQPQHF	TGCGCCAGCAGCCCCCTTAGGGATAATCAGCCCCAGCATTTT
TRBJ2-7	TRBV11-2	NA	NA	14	CASSPSAKTYEQYF	TGTGCCAGCAGCCCTTCCGCTAAAACCTACGAGCAGTACTTC
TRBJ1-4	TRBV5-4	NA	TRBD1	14	CASSPDRGNEKLFF	TGTGCCAGCAGCCCTGACAGGGGGAATGAAAAACTGTTTTTT
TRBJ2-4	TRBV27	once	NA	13	CASSLSPKNIQYF	TGTGCCAGCAGTTTATCGCCCAAAAACATTCAGTACTTC
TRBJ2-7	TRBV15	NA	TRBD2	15	CATGAGGPLGYEQYF	TGTGCCACCGGAGCGGGAGGGCCTTTGGGCTACGAGCAGTACTTC
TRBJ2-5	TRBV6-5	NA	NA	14	CASSYSHIQETQYF	TGTGCCAGCAGTTACTCACATATCCAAGAGACCCAGTACTTC
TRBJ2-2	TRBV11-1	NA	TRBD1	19	CASSLDPADRGRSTGELFF	TGTGCCAGCAGCTTAGATCCAGCGGACAGGGGTAGAAGCACCGGGGAGCTGTTTTTT
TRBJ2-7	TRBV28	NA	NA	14	CASNMGGLHDEQYF	TGTGCCAGCAACATGGGGGGTCTCCACGACGAGCAGTACTTC
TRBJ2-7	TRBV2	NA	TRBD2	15	CASRVRLAETYEQYF	TGTGCCAGCAGAGTCCGACTAGCGGAAACCTACGAGCAGTACTTC